This T cell receptor (beta chain) is drawn from a study of OX40 agonist ivuxolimab in advanced cancers. As for the study in general: Partial responses, seen in three patients, involved one hepatocellular carcinoma and two cutaneous melanomas.

Notes on the study in general: Relative to CD4+ cells, CD8+ T cells on average had more expanded clones.

Trimming took off 1 base at V and 8 bases at J, with 21 bases between the two ends. The CDR3 sequence is 17 residues long. Per the germline V gene, CDR1 is SGHRS and CDR2 is YFSETQ. Profiling relied on immunoSEQ multiplex PCR, and the TCRdb table lists in-frame clones only, not all of them. The table includes tens of thousands of clones, roughly 89% detected once. In the case of this clone: Its cognate antigen is unknown.

The chain recombines TRBV5-1 with TRBJ2-2, with D possibly TRBD2 on 6 matching bases. The sequenced sample was CD4+ or CD8+ T cells sorted from blood, obtained in a trial of the OX40 agonist ivuxolimab. The TCR originated in an adult with an advanced solid tumor such as melanoma, head and neck, liver or kidney cancer. The CDR3 is CASSLRARAYAGGELFF. The DNA of the CDR3 is TGCGCCAGCAGCTTGCGGGCGCGAGCTTATGCGGGAGGGGAGCTGTTTTTT.